The clone carrying this T cell receptor (beta chain) was observed at least ten times. The antigen is undetermined. This sample was included in a study of T-cell reconstitution after alpha-beta-depleted transplantation in children. General study findings and limits: The study reportedly traced alpha-beta T cells about two months after transplant to several hundred expanded graft clones.

During its preparation, the TCRbeta library received unique molecular identifiers. TCRdb called the PCR reads again in MiXCR, with one record for every CDR3 protein. The table has hundreds of thousands of distinct CDR3 sequences, less than 9% seen once. Looked up from germline, CDR1 is SGHRS and CDR2 is YFSETQ. This CDR3 is built from 11 residues. Trimming shortened V by 3 bases and J by 6 bases, and 6 bases separated the two germline ends. The receptor comes from a male patient aged 10 to 17 who had a stem cell transplant for acute lymphoblastic leukemia, so the T cells may come from the graft donor. The rearrangement uses TRBV5-1 and TRBJ1-2; D is ambiguous. This specimen consisted of PBMCs, mostly from graft donor cells, obtained 180 days after TCRalphabeta/CD19-depleted stem cell transplant. In DNA form, the CDR3 reads TGCGCCAGCAGCTCAAACGATGGCTACACCTTC. Its protein product is CASSSNDGYTF. The full variable domain, in which reference TRBV5-1 and TRBJ1-2 provide the parts outside the CDR3, is KAGVTQTPRYLIKTRGQQVTLSCSPISGHRSVSWYQQTPGQGLQFLFEYFSETQRNKGNFPGRFSGRQFSNSRSEMNVSTLELGDSALYLCASSSNDGYTFGSGTRLTVV.